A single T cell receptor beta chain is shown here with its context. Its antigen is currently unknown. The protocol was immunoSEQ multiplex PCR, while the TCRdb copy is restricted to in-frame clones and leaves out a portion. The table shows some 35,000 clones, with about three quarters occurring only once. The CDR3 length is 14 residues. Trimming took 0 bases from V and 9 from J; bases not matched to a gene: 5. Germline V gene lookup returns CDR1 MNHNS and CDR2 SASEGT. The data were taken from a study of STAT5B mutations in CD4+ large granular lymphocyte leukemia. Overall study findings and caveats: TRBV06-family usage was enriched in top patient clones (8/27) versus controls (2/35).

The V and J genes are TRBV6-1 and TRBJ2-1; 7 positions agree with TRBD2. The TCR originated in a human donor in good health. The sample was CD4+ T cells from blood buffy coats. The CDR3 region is CASSEAGLAVEQFF. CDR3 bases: TGTGCCAGCAGTGAAGCGGGTCTAGCGGTTGAGCAGTTCTTC.